Following are 6 T cell receptor beta chains from one sample sequenced in a study of early T cells in non-severe SARS-CoV-2 infection. In TCRdb, the 5' RACE reads were re-called with MiXCR into one record per CDR3 protein. Of approximately 99,000 distinct CDR3 sequences listed, 9% to 14% are singletons. The sample comprised whole blood. These TCRs come from an adult who was a healthcare worker with PCR-confirmed SARS-CoV-2 infection or an uninfected control (not recorded which).

Only a few counts were recorded for this clonotype. The chain is built from TRBV4-2 and TRBJ2-1; no clear D gene. Germline-derived CDR1 and CDR2 are LGHNA and YNFKEQ. This CDR3 spans 14 amino acids. With 2 bases removed from V and 9 bases from J, the gap between germline ends came to 14 bases. The CDR3 nucleotides read TGTGCCAGCAGCCAACCCCGCCAGGCCGCTGAGCAGTTCTTC. It is translated as CASSQPRQAAEQFF.

This clonotype was detected ten times or more. The chain recombines TRBV5-6 with TRBJ2-7; 8 nucleotides match TRBD2. The CDR3 runs to 14 residues. The germline V gene has CDR1 SGHDT and CDR2 YYEEEE. V was pared by 2 bases and J by 2 bases, with 3 bases of the junction left unmatched. Here the CDR3 DNA reads TGTGCCAGCAGCTTCCCGGGACTAGCCTACGAGCAGTACTTC. Its translation is CASSFPGLAYEQYF.

This chain uses TRBV4-1 with TRBJ2-1, with 7 positions matching TRBD1. Germline-derived CDR1 and CDR2 are MGHRA and YSYEKL. The CDR3 runs to 15 residues. With V trimmed by 3 bases and J by 4 bases, 6 bases remained unmatched. The CDR3 reads CASSQKQGNYNEQFF. The CDR3 DNA follows: TGCGCCAGCAGCCAGAAACAGGGGAATTACAATGAGCAGTTCTTC.

This clonotype was observed a few times. This chain links TRBV4-1 with TRBJ2-3; D is unresolved. V lost 1 base to trimming and J lost 3 bases, with 14 bases between them. There are 16 residues in the CDR3. In germline, CDR1 is MGHRA, CDR2 YSYEKL. The CDR3: CASSQVTTPRTDTQYF. As DNA, the CDR3 is TGCGCCAGCAGCCAAGTAACTACCCCCCGGACAGATACGCAGTATTTT.

At least ten counts were recorded for this clonotype. In DNA, the CDR3 is TGTGCCAGCAGCTCTACCGGACAGGGGGGCTCCTACGAGCAGTACTTC. This sequence encodes CASSSTGQGGSYEQYF. This rearrangement joins TRBV7-9 to TRBJ2-7; the match to TRBD1 covers 10 bases. Per germline, CDR1 SEHNR and CDR2 FQNEAQ (reference sequence). The trim removed 4 bases at V and 0 bases at J, leaving 6 bases unmatched. The length of the CDR3 is 16 residues.

This clonotype appeared many times. J is TRBJ2-5 and V is TRBV11-2, with D uncertain. Germline V CDR1 and CDR2: SGHAT, FQNNGV. The CDR3 consists of 12 residues. Trimming shortened V by 4 bases and J by 5 bases, and 8 bases separated the two germline ends. CDR3 amino acids: CASSSRHETQYF. DNA for the CDR3: TGTGCCAGCAGCTCGAGACATGAGACCCAGTACTTC.